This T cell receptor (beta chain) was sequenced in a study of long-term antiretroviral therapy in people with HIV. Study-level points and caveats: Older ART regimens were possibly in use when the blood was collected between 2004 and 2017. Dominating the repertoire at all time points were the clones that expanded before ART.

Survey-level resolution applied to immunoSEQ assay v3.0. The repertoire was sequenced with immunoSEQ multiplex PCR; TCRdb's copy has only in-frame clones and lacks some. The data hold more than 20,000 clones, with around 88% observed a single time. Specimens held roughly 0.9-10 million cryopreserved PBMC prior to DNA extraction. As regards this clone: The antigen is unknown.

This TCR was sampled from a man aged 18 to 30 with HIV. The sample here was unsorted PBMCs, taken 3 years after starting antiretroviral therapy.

Written as DNA, the CDR3 is TGTGCCAGCAGCTTGACAGGGCAGACTGAAGCTTTCTTT. Its translation is CASSLTGQTEAFF. The V gene is TRBV5-5, the J gene TRBJ1-1; tentative D call: TRBD1 (6 bases). The CDR3 contains 13 residues. The germline V gene encodes CDR1 SGHKS and CDR2 YYEKEE (reference sequence). Trimming left V 1 base short and J 5 bases short, with 9 bases between.